The 23 T cell receptor beta chains below all came from one sample that was sequenced in a study. MiXCR was run by TCRdb on the 5' RACE reads, yielding one entry per CDR3 protein. The sample lists several thousand distinct CDR3 sequences, about three quarters occurring once. Input material: memory CD4+ T cells sorted from a lymph node. Documented subset: memory CD4+ T cells, CD4+CD45RO+CD25-. Source of these receptors: a female donor with breast cancer.

With regard to this clonotype: This likely comes from a read error, as the CDR3 has no conserved phenylalanine or tryptophan at its end. This rearrangement joins TRBV5-1 to TRBJ1-4; TRBD1 is a possible D gene (5 bases). The CDR3 sequence is 14 residues long. Germline values: CDR1 SGHRS, CDR2 YFSETQ. Trimming took off 4 bases at V and 6 bases at J, with 13 bases between the two ends. CDR3 protein: CASSLGTADEKLFL. CDR3 in DNA: TGCGCCAGCAGCCTTGGGACCGCAGATGAAAAACTGTTTCTT.

This clonotype was observed a single time. This sequence joins TRBV10-2 and TRBJ1-1; the D gene is possibly TRBD1 (6 bases). This CDR3 region has 15 residues. Germline-derived CDR1 and CDR2 are WSHSY and SAAADI. The V end lost 2 bases, the J end lost 0 bases, and 10 bases lay between the germline ends. The CDR3, as DNA: TGCGCCAGCAGTGAGAAGACAGGAATGAACACTGAAGCTTTCTTT. The encoded protein is CASSEKTGMNTEAFF.

The chain couples TRBV20-1 to TRBJ1-5; the match to TRBD1 covers 7 bases. The CDR3 runs 14 residues. V shed 3 bases and J 6 bases; nucleotides not matched to a gene: 8. Germline assignment: CDR1 DFQATT and CDR2 SNEGSKA (reference sequence). CDR3 sequence: CSASKTGVSQPQHF. DNA of the CDR3: TGCAGTGCTAGTAAAACAGGGGTGAGTCAGCCCCAGCATTTT.

The chain carries TRBV4-1 and TRBJ2-3; 11 nucleotides align to TRBD2. V lost 1 base to trimming and J lost 3 bases; unmatched junction nucleotides: 6. The germline V gene encodes CDR1 MGHRA and CDR2 YSYEKL. The CDR3 runs to 17 residues. The CDR3 loop is CASSQVASGRTTDTQYF. The CDR3 nucleotides are TGCGCCAGCAGCCAAGTTGCTAGCGGGAGGACGACAGATACGCAGTATTTT.

This clonotype was counted a few times. The chain employs TRBV5-1 and TRBJ1-6; 7 bases fit TRBD1. This CDR3 is built from 14 residues. V gave up 5 bases and J gave up 8 bases; unmatched junction bases: 7. The germline CDR1 and CDR2 sequences are SGHRS and YFSETQ. The CDR3 here is CASRTGTVYSPLHF. The CDR3 DNA follows: TGCGCCAGCAGAACCGGGACAGTTTATTCACCCCTCCACTTT.

The V call is TRBV5-1, the J call TRBJ2-1, with D possibly being TRBD2 (6 bases). Trimming removed 2 bases at V and 0 bases at J, with 12 bases between. Germline V gene lookup returns CDR1 SGHRS and CDR2 YFSETQ. The CDR3 loop spans 16 amino acids. CDR3 in DNA: TGCGCCAGCAGCTTCCTAGGCGGGGCCTCCTACAATGAGCAGTTCTTC. Translated, it gives CASSFLGGASYNEQFF.

Points on this clonotype: Its ends do not fully match the called genes, so a read error is possible. The chain couples TRBV29-1 to TRBJ2-5, with D hard to call. The germline gives CDR1 SQVTM, CDR2 ANQGSEA. The CDR3 consists of 10 residues. The CDR3 DNA follows: TGCAGCGCTGAAGGGGAGACCCAGTACTTC. Translation: CSAEGETQYF.

This clonotype was recorded a few times. A read error may produce the germline difference seen at one junction end. This sequence joins TRBV4-2 and TRBJ1-1; TRBD1 aligns across 12 bases. The CDR3 is made up of 18 amino acids. The V gene's germline CDR1 is LGHNA and CDR2 YNFKEQ. CDR3 sequence: CASSQDRLGTGGRTEAFF. The CDR3, as DNA: TGCGCCAGCAGCCAAGATCGCTTAGGGACAGGGGGCCGCACTGAAGCTTTCTTT.

This clonotype was detected only once. This chain connects TRBV20-1 to TRBJ1-6; D is possibly TRBD1 (5 bases). The CDR3 sequence is 16 residues long. V was trimmed by 6 bases and J by 0 bases, leaving 15 bases between them. The germline gives CDR1 DFQATT, CDR2 SNEGSKA (reference sequence). CDR3 bases: TGCAGTGCCCTCCAACAGGTTGCCTCCTATAATTCACCCCTCCACTTT. As protein: CSALQQVASYNSPLHF.

The CDR3 loop is CASSLGRNNYGYTF. The CDR3 region has the DNA TGTGCCAGCAGTTTAGGCAGAAACAACTATGGCTACACCTTC. The chain couples TRBV12-3 or TRBV12-4 to TRBJ1-2; D gene uncertain. The CDR3 sequence is 14 residues long. V was clipped by 1 base and J by 2 bases, with 8 bases between them.

The gene calls are TRBV6-2 or TRBV6-3 and TRBJ1-2; tentatively, D is TRBD1 (5 bases). This CDR3 has 14 amino acids. V was trimmed by 7 bases and J by 5 bases, leaving 17 bases between them. The germline CDR1 and CDR2 sequences are MNHEY and SVGEGT. The CDR3 reads CASIEYGGLYGYTF. CDR3 sequence (DNA): TGTGCCAGCATTGAATACGGGGGTCTATATGGCTACACCTTC.

On this clonotype itself: One end of the junction varies from germline; a read error may be responsible. V gene TRBV6-1 combines with J gene TRBJ1-1; TRBD1 matches 7 bases. Germline lookup yields CDR1 MNHNS and CDR2 SASEGT. The CDR3 length is 13 residues. CDR3 loop: CASSKDRSTEASF. The CDR3 DNA reads as TGTGCCAGCAGTAAGGACAGGAGCACTGAGGCTTCCTTT.

This sequence joins TRBV19 and TRBJ1-1; maybe TRBD1 (5 bases). Trimming took off 3 bases at V and 12 bases at J, with 11 bases between the two ends. Germline V gene lookup returns CDR1 LNHDA and CDR2 SQIVND (reference sequence). The CDR3 is 11 amino acids. CDR3: CASSIARVSFF. CDR3 coding DNA: TGTGCCAGTAGTATTGCCAGGGTTTCTTTCTTT. Based on the CDR3 plus reference TRBV19 and TRBJ1-1, the full variable domain is DGGITQSPKYLFRKEGQNVTLSCEQNLNHDAMYWYRQDPGQGLRLIYYSQIVNDFQKGDIAEGYSVSREKKESFPLTVTSAQKNPTAFYLCASSIARVSFFGQGTRLTVV.

This clonotype was picked up a small number of times. V gene TRBV7-9 combines with J gene TRBJ2-7; D call uncertain. The CDR3 is made up of 14 amino acids. The germline V and J ends were trimmed by 1 base and 0 bases, with 7 bases remaining between them. Germline V gene lookup returns CDR1 SEHNR and CDR2 FQNEAQ (reference sequence). Here the CDR3 reads CASSLGANSYEQYF. The CDR3 nucleotides read TGTGCCAGCAGCTTAGGCGCTAACTCCTACGAGCAGTACTTC.

The chain joins TRBV5-1 to TRBJ2-2; 8 bases match TRBD2. CDR3 length: 18 amino acids. With V trimmed by 5 bases and J by 7 bases, 19 bases remained unmatched. The germline CDR1 and CDR2 sequences are SGHRS and YFSETQ. The CDR3 DNA follows: TGCGCCAGCAGTTCCCTTGGCCCGGCGGGGGGCCGAAGCGGGGAGCTGTTTTTT. It translates to CASSSLGPAGGRSGELFF.

This chain links TRBV20-1 with TRBJ2-1; maybe TRBD2 (6 bases). The CDR3 consists of 15 residues. Germline V lookup: CDR1 DFQATT, CDR2 SNEGSKA (reference sequence). V was cut by 1 base and J by 0 bases, with 10 bases left in between. DNA for the CDR3: TGCAGTGCTAGAGTTGCGGGACGCTCCTACAATGAGCAGTTCTTC. Protein: CSARVAGRSYNEQFF.

On this clonotype itself: Germline and junction disagree at one end, which may indicate a read error. V gene TRBV6-5 combines with J gene TRBJ2-7; the match to TRBD1 covers 9 bases. This CDR3 is built from 15 residues. Germline loops: CDR1 MNHEY, CDR2 SVGAGI. The CDR3 here is CAISENTGGGYEQYF. CDR3 DNA sequence: TGTGCCATCAGTGAAAATACAGGGGGCGGCTACGAGCAGTACTTC.

This CDR3 is CASSPLSTDTQYF. The CDR3 DNA follows: TGTGCCAGCAGTCCCCTGAGCACAGATACGCAGTATTTT. This chain connects TRBV27 to TRBJ2-3; D gene unclear. With 5 bases removed from V and 0 bases from J, the gap between germline ends came to 6 bases. The V gene's germline CDR1 is MNHEY and CDR2 SMNVEV (reference sequence). This CDR3 is 13 amino acids long.

This rearrangement joins TRBV5-1 to TRBJ1-2; tentative D call: TRBD1 (5 bases). Germline CDR1 reads SGHRS; CDR2 reads YFSETQ. This CDR3 has 14 residues. Trimming left V 4 bases short and J 4 bases short, with 14 bases between. The CDR3 coding sequence is TGCGCCAGCAGCCTGGACACCCCTAGCTATGGCTACACCTTC. As protein: CASSLDTPSYGYTF.

V is TRBV7-6 and J is TRBJ2-1; D may be TRBD2 (5 bases). CDR1 and CDR2 (germline): SGHVS, FNYEAQ. This CDR3 has 15 residues. Trimming cost V 1 base and J 6 bases, with 13 bases left between them. The CDR3 DNA follows: TGTGCCAGCAGCTTAGGCAGCTACGAGGGCAATGAGCAGTTCTTC. This encodes CASSLGSYEGNEQFF.

V and J are TRBV6-4 and TRBJ2-1, with unresolved D. Trimming removed 2 bases at V and 6 bases at J, with 8 bases between. Germline loops: CDR1 MRHNA, CDR2 SNTAGT. The CDR3 is 13 amino acids. CDR3 amino acids: CASSDGVSNEQFF. The DNA of the CDR3 is TGTGCCAGCAGTGACGGGGTTTCCAATGAGCAGTTCTTC.

This clonotype has more than one count but fewer than ten. This chain connects TRBV5-5 to TRBJ2-7; D might be TRBD1 (6 bases). Trimming cost V 0 bases and J 1 base, with 8 bases left between them. Germline CDR1 SGHKS, CDR2 YYEKEE (reference sequence). The CDR3 runs 14 residues. In nucleotides, the CDR3 is TGTGCCAGCAGCTTGGGGACAGTGTCCTACGAGCAGTACTTC. This translates into CASSLGTVSYEQYF.

This clonotype appeared a few times. The rearrangement uses TRBV9 and TRBJ1-5; D is uncertain. This CDR3 comprises 13 residues. The V gene's germline CDR1 is SGDLS and CDR2 YYNGEE. V was trimmed by 3 bases and J by 3 bases, leaving 7 bases between them. The CDR3 DNA follows: TGTGCCAGCAGCGCGACCCTCAATCAGCCCCAGCATTTT. It encodes CASSATLNQPQHF.